Below, 7 T cell receptor beta chains from the same sample are listed, as sequenced in a study of human T cells and chemical hapten exposure. Time point indicated: patch test 2, 6 weeks after DPC sensitization. Treatment of the sample: therapeutic diphenylcyclopropenone sensitization with weekly scalp DPC. From the RACE reads, TCRdb called clonotypes with MiXCR, one entry per CDR3 protein. The table has a few hundred thousand distinct CDR3 sequences, under 6.5% seen once. The specimen was whole blood, collected in connection with sensitization to the hapten diphenylcyclopropenone (DPC). The source of these receptors is a woman under 30 with alopecia areata. Some clones in this sample may be carry-over from other donors' samples.

This clonotype was seen a handful of times. The chain carries TRBV12-3 or TRBV12-4 and TRBJ2-1; 10 bases map to TRBD2. CDR3 size: 15 residues. The V gene end was trimmed by 5 bases and the J gene end by 4 bases; junction bases not matched to a gene: 5. CDR3 nucleotides: TGTGCCAGCAGTGTCCTAGCGGGGGCTTACAATGAGCAGTTCTTC. Protein sequence: CASSVLAGAYNEQFF.

This clonotype was observed many times. The chain has TRBV4-3 and TRBJ2-7, with a weak D call TRBD1 (5 bases). CDR1 is LGHNA, CDR2 YSLEER, per germline. Trimming shortened V by 3 bases and J by 2 bases, and 11 bases separated the two germline ends. This CDR3 has 14 amino acids. CDR3 protein: CASSQETGAYEQYF. The CDR3 DNA follows: TGCGCCAGCAGCCAGGAAACAGGAGCCTACGAGCAGTACTTC.

The rearrangement uses TRBV28 and TRBJ2-3; D is possibly TRBD1 (5 bases). The CDR3 is 13 residues long. The V gene lost 3 bases and the J gene lost 7 bases, with 11 bases spanning the gap. The germline gives CDR1 MDHEN, CDR2 SYDVKM. The CDR3 loop is CASSFSLGHTQYF. As DNA, the CDR3 is TGTGCCAGCAGTTTCTCCTTGGGGCATACGCAGTATTTT. Supplemented by reference TRBV28 and TRBJ2-3, the full variable domain reads DVKVTQSSRYLVKRTGEKVFLECVQDMDHENMFWYRQDPGLGLRLIYFSYDVKMKEKGDIPEGYSVSREKKERFSLILESASTNQTSMYLCASSFSLGHTQYFGPGTRLTVL.

This clonotype has more than one count but fewer than ten. The chain uses TRBV7-6 and TRBJ2-5; 8 bases map to TRBD1. Germline values: CDR1 SGHVS, CDR2 FNYEAQ. V shed 2 bases, J shed 7 bases, and the junction held 12 bases outside the gene matches. This CDR3 contains 16 residues. This CDR3 reads CASSLQDRENLGTQYF. DNA of the CDR3: TGTGCCAGCAGCTTACAGGACAGGGAAAACCTTGGGACCCAGTACTTC.

The CDR3 reads CASSTSVTSTDTQYF. The DNA of the CDR3 is TGTGCCAGTAGTACCAGCGTAACTAGCACAGATACGCAGTATTTT. The chain is built from TRBV19 and TRBJ2-3; D is uncertain. V was clipped by 4 bases and J by 0 bases, with 11 bases between them. Germline loops: CDR1 LNHDA, CDR2 SQIVND (reference sequence). The CDR3 runs to 15 residues.

The chain recombines TRBV28 with TRBJ2-3, with 14 bases aligning to TRBD2. Per the germline V gene, CDR1 is MDHEN and CDR2 is SYDVKM. V lost 5 bases to trimming and J lost 0 bases; unmatched junction nucleotides: 7. There are 18 residues in the CDR3. In DNA form, the CDR3 reads TGTGCCAGCAGTCCTGGACTAGCGGGGGGCCTTAGCACAGATACGCAGTATTTT. It encodes CASSPGLAGGLSTDTQYF.

In this sample, this clonotype turned up many times. The chain couples TRBV7-8 to TRBJ1-5; D is ambiguous. The V gene's germline CDR1 is SGHVS and CDR2 FQNEAQ. CDR3 length: 15 residues. The V gene lost 1 base and the J gene lost 0 bases, with 7 bases spanning the gap. CDR3 residues: CASSLGYGSNQPQHF. The CDR3 DNA follows: TGTGCCAGCAGCTTAGGGTATGGTAGCAATCAGCCCCAGCATTTT.